One sample yielded the 24 T cell receptor beta chains listed below, sequenced in a study of blood T cell repertoires in COVID-19. Data came from immunoSEQ multiplex PCR; TCRdb stores just in-frame clones and leaves some out. Of about 19,000 clones in the sample, around 83% were seen once. Sequencing was performed on peripheral blood. Receptor source: a man between 65 and 85 years old with acute or convalescent COVID-19.

This chain's CDR3 is CATSRARLAQSSTDTQYF. Written as DNA, the CDR3 is TGTGCCACCAGCAGAGCCCGACTAGCCCAATCAAGCACAGATACGCAGTATTTT. The chain recombines TRBV15 with TRBJ2-3; 7 positions match TRBD2. Germline CDR1 reads LNHNV; CDR2 reads YYDKDF (reference sequence). CDR3 length: 18 amino acids. V dropped 1 base and J dropped 0; count of bases not matched to a gene: 10.

V and J are TRBV12-5 and TRBJ2-1; TRBD2 matches at 12 bases. CDR3 length: 18 residues. Germline V gene lookup returns CDR1 LGHNT and CDR2 FRNRAP. V lost 0 bases and J lost 9; bases outside the gene matches: 12. The CDR3: CASGLVQETSGRVGEQFF. The CDR3 region has the DNA TGTGCTAGTGGTTTGGTACAGGAGACTAGCGGGAGAGTAGGTGAGCAGTTCTTC. The variable domain in full, with the rest retrieved from reference TRBV12-5 and TRBJ2-1, is DARVTQTPRHKVTEMGQEVTMRCQPILGHNTVFWYRQTMMQGLELLAYFRNRAPLDDSGMPKDRFSAEMPDATLATLKIQPSEPRDSAVYFCASGLVQETSGRVGEQFFGPGTRLTVL.

This clone was recorded a few times. V is TRBV6-2 or TRBV6-3 and J is TRBJ2-7; D remains ambiguous. The CDR3 has 11 amino acids. CDR1 is MNHEY, CDR2 SVGEGT, per germline. Trimming left V 5 bases short and J 5 bases short, with 7 bases between. CDR3 sequence reads: CASSPSHEQYF. The CDR3 bases are TGTGCCAGCAGTCCCTCTCACGAGCAGTACTTC.

The rearrangement uses TRBV5-3 and TRBJ1-1; D is perhaps TRBD1 (6 bases). TRBV5-3 is given ORF status, its function remaining uncertain. The ends were cut back, 0 bases at V and 5 bases at J, with 17 bases in the middle. CDR3 length: 16 amino acids. The CDR3 sequence is CARSLGGPRFETEAFF. The DNA for the CDR3 is TGTGCCAGAAGCTTGGGGGGGCCCCGATTTGAGACTGAAGCTTTCTTT.

The chain is built from TRBV28 and TRBJ2-3; tentatively, D is TRBD1 (6 bases). The CDR3 covers 16 residues. Trimming cost V 5 bases and J 4 bases, with 19 bases left between them. Looked up from germline, CDR1 is MDHEN and CDR2 is SYDVKM. The CDR3 protein is CASSRRVAQGADTQYF. CDR3 bases: TGTGCCAGCAGTCGAAGGGTCGCACAGGGCGCAGATACGCAGTATTTT.

The CDR3 DNA reads TGTGCCAGCAGCTTATACAGCTCCTACAATGAGCAGTTCTTC. This gives the protein CASSLYSSYNEQFF. The J gene is TRBJ2-1, the V gene TRBV5-4; D is unresolved. CDR1 and CDR2 (germline): SGHNT, YYREEE (reference sequence). Trimming took off 2 bases at V and 0 bases at J, with 6 bases between the two ends. The CDR3 totals 14 residues. Looking up the rest from reference TRBV5-4 and TRBJ2-1 gives the full variable domain: ETGVTQSPTHLIKTRGQQVTLRCSSQSGHNTVSWYQQALGQGPQFIFQYYREEENGRGNFPPRFSGLQFPNYSSELNVNALELDDSALYLCASSLYSSYNEQFFGPGTRLTVL.

V usage is TRBV4-2 and J usage is TRBJ1-1; 10 nucleotides match TRBD1. V was pared by 5 bases and J by 6 bases, with 6 bases of the junction left unmatched. In germline, CDR1 is LGHNA, CDR2 YNFKEQ. This CDR3 region has 14 residues. CDR3 coding DNA: TGTGCCAGCAGCAAGGGACAGGGGACAGCTGAAGCTTTCTTT. Protein: CASSKGQGTAEAFF.

The chain is built from TRBV11-3 and TRBJ2-2; 8 nucleotides agree with TRBD1. The germline V gene encodes CDR1 SGHNT and CDR2 YENEEA. With 5 bases clipped from V and 0 bases from J, the junction kept 5 bases outside the gene matches. The CDR3 runs 16 residues. The CDR3 nucleotides read TGTGCCAGCAGCCTCGACAGGGGCGCGAACACCGGGGAGCTGTTTTTT. It yields the protein CASSLDRGANTGELFF.

Here the CDR3 DNA reads TGTGCCAGCAGTGAAGTGGCAGGGCCTAACACCATATATTTT. Its protein is CASSEVAGPNTIYF. The V and J genes are TRBV6-1 and TRBJ1-3; TRBD1 might be the D (5 bases). The V end lost 1 base, the J end lost 7 bases, and 11 bases lay between the germline ends. CDR3 length: 14 residues. CDR1 and CDR2 from the germline V gene are MNHNS and SASEGT.

The rearrangement uses TRBV12-3 or TRBV12-4 and TRBJ1-1; a weak D match, TRBD1 (5 bases). The CDR3 runs 13 residues. Trimming cost V 5 bases and J 1 base, with 8 bases left between them. The CDR3 bases are TGTGCCAGCAGTCGACAGACGAACACTGAAGCTTTCTTT. As protein: CASSRQTNTEAFF.

This clone has only a few counts. J is TRBJ1-2 and V is TRBV2; TRBD1 might be the D (5 bases). V was pared by 8 bases and J by 7 bases, with 17 bases between. This CDR3 has 13 amino acids. From germline, CDR1 is SNHLY and CDR2 FYNNEI. CDR3 in DNA: TGTGCCAGCGGGGCTATAAGGCGTAGTGGCTACACCTTC. Protein product: CASGAIRRSGYTF.

This clone was found a few times. The chain couples TRBV6-5 to TRBJ2-7, with D perhaps TRBD1 (6 bases). CDR1 is MNHEY, CDR2 SVGAGI, per germline. Trimming pared 6 bases from V and 2 bases from J, leaving 14 bases between. CDR3 size: 14 residues. The CDR3 sequence: CASRSIGTTYEQYF. CDR3 DNA sequence: TGTGCCAGCAGATCAATCGGGACAACCTACGAGCAGTACTTC.

The chain carries TRBV3-1 (or the pseudogene TRBV3-2) and TRBJ2-3; 7 bases align to TRBD1. This CDR3 is 17 amino acids long. Germline loops: CDR1 LGHDT, CDR2 YNNKEL (reference sequence). Germline trimming cut 3 bases from V and 2 bases from J; bases unmatched to any gene: 11. CDR3 sequence reads: CASSHFLRDSNTDTQYF. The CDR3 bases are TGTGCCAGCAGCCACTTCCTCCGGGACAGCAACACAGATACGCAGTATTTT.

A word on this clone: Other DNA sequences in the same sample also yield this CDR3. The V gene is TRBV9, the J gene TRBJ2-3; a possible D gene is TRBD2 (5 bases). Per the germline V gene, CDR1 is SGDLS and CDR2 is YYNGEE. V was clipped by 0 bases and J by 1 base, with 6 bases between them. CDR3 length: 14 amino acids. DNA of the CDR3: TGTGCCAGCAGCGTAGGGCGGGGCACAGATACGCAGTATTTT. Its translation: CASSVGRGTDTQYF.

The V gene is TRBV5-1, the J gene TRBJ1-2; 7 bases line up with TRBD1. The CDR3 contains 14 residues. Germline values: CDR1 SGHRS, CDR2 YFSETQ. V was clipped by 4 bases and J by 8 bases; unmatched bases: 11. CDR3 bases: TGCGCCAGCAGCCCTGCAGGACAGGCGGAAGGCTACACCTTC. Residues: CASSPAGQAEGYTF.

The J gene is TRBJ1-2, the V gene TRBV9, with no clear D. Trimming removed 4 bases from V and 6 bases from J, with 19 bases in between. From germline, CDR1 is SGDLS and CDR2 YYNGEE. The CDR3 contains 15 residues. CDR3 sequence (DNA): TGTGCCAGCAGCCCCCTTGCCGAGGTGAGCGATGGCTACACCTTC. As protein: CASSPLAEVSDGYTF. The entire variable domain, with the rest obtained from reference TRBV9 and TRBJ1-2, is as follows: DSGVTQTPKHLITATGQRVTLRCSPRSGDLSVYWYQQSLDQGLQFLIQYYNGEERAKGNILERFSAQQFPDLHSELNLSSLELGDSALYFCASSPLAEVSDGYTFGSGTRLTVV.

V usage is TRBV7-9 and J usage is TRBJ2-1; 11 positions agree with TRBD2. The CDR3 runs to 15 residues. The V segment lost 3 bases and the J segment 4 bases; nucleotides outside the gene matches: 2. Germline values: CDR1 SEHNR, CDR2 FQNEAQ (reference sequence). As DNA, the CDR3 is TGTGCCAGCAGCTTGGGACTAGCGGAATACAATGAGCAGTTCTTC. It encodes CASSLGLAEYNEQFF.

This sequence joins TRBV27 and TRBJ2-2; 10 bases are a match to TRBD2. V gave up 5 bases and J gave up 5 bases; unmatched junction bases: 5. This CDR3 is 15 amino acids long. Germline CDR1 and CDR2: MNHEY and SMNVEV (reference sequence). The CDR3 loop is CASSAGLATTGELFF. The CDR3 DNA sequence: TGTGCCAGCAGTGCGGGACTAGCGACAACCGGGGAGCTGTTTTTT.

This rearrangement joins TRBV7-8 to TRBJ1-6; 9 nucleotides line up with TRBD1. CDR3 size: 15 residues. The trim removed 6 bases at V and 14 bases at J, leaving 14 bases unmatched. CDR1 and CDR2 (germline): SGHVS, FQNEAQ. This CDR3 reads CASSPGTGTSATLHF. The CDR3 region has the DNA TGTGCCAGCAGTCCCGGGACAGGGACTTCTGCGACCCTCCACTTT.

This clone occurred a few times. The CDR3 DNA follows: TGTGCCAGCAGCCAATTGGGAGCGGGAGACTACAATGAGCAGTTCTTC. This sequence encodes CASSQLGAGDYNEQFF. The chain joins TRBV14 to TRBJ2-1; 8 bases line up with TRBD2. The CDR3 is 16 residues long. Germline V gene lookup returns CDR1 SGHDN and CDR2 FVKESK. V lost 2 bases and J lost 3; bases outside the gene matches: 6.

The V and J genes are TRBV6-5 and TRBJ1-2; 8 positions agree with TRBD1. Unmatched junction bases numbered 9, after V lost 7 bases and J lost 5 bases. This CDR3 contains 14 residues. Germline V gene lookup returns CDR1 MNHEY and CDR2 SVGAGI. CDR3 coding DNA: TGTGCCAGCACCAGGGACAGGCCGGGGTATGGCTACACCTTC. Translating gives CASTRDRPGYGYTF.

This rearrangement joins TRBV4-2 to TRBJ1-2; D ambiguous. Germline assignment: CDR1 LGHNA and CDR2 YNFKEQ. Trimming stripped 4 bases from V and 2 bases from J, with 14 bases between. The CDR3 has 15 residues. The CDR3 coding sequence is TGTGCCAGCAGCCGACGAGAGCGACCCAACTATGGCTACACCTTC. It codes for CASSRRERPNYGYTF.

V is TRBV7-2 and J is TRBJ2-1, with 10 nucleotides matching TRBD2. The V and J ends lost 2 bases and 5 bases, in that order; junction bases with no gene match: 3. Germline V gives CDR1 SGHTA, CDR2 FQGNSA. This CDR3 comprises 15 residues. CDR3 DNA: TGTGCCAGCAGCTTAAGCGGGAGGGTCAACAATGAGCAGTTCTTC. Protein: CASSLSGRVNNEQFF.

V and J are TRBV3-1 (or the pseudogene TRBV3-2) and TRBJ1-2; D unresolved. The CDR3 sequence is 13 residues long. V lost 2 bases, J lost 5 bases, and 9 bases lay in between. The germline CDR1 and CDR2 sequences are LGHDT and YNNKEL (reference sequence). The CDR3 DNA reads as TGTGCCAGCAGCCAATACGAGGGATATGGCTACACCTTC. Its protein product is CASSQYEGYGYTF.